This T cell receptor (beta chain) was sequenced in a study of cytomegalovirus exposure and HLA in healthy donors. Overall study results and limits: In vitro checks showed that a few CMV-associated chains really do target CMV antigens. Presence/absence comparisons presumed near-even sequencing depth among donors. While the bulk of TCR sequences proved rare, some public TCRs turned up in many donors.

60 Vbeta and 13 Jbeta primers were used in PCR. The method was immunoSEQ multiplex PCR; TCRdb's version includes in-frame clones alone and lacks a portion of them. The sample includes more than 140,000 clones. A note on this clone: Its antigen remains unknown.

This CDR3 has 14 amino acids. Trimming stripped 5 bases from V and 0 bases from J, with 12 bases between. CDR1 is GTSNPN, CDR2 SVGIG, per germline (reference sequence). The clonotype was recovered from a woman aged 18-30 years in good health and CMV-seronegative. Material: PBMCs. The chain couples TRBV30 to TRBJ2-3; possibly TRBD1 for D (6 bases). The chain's CDR3 is CAWSGVASTDTQYF. CDR3 nucleotides: TGTGCCTGGTCAGGGGTGGCTAGCACAGATACGCAGTATTTT.